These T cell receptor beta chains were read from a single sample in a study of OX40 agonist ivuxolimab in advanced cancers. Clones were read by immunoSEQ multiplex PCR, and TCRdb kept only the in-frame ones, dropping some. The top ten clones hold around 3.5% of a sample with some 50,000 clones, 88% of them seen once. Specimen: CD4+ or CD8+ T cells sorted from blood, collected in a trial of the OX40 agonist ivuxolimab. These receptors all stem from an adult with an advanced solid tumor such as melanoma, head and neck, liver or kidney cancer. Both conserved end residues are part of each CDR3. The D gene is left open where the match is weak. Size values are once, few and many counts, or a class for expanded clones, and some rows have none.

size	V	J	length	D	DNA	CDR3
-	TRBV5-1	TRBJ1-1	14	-	TGCGCCAGCAGCTTGGCCGGCCGGGGGACTGAAGCTTTCTTT	CASSLAGRGTEAFF
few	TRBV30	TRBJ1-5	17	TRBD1	TGTGCCTGGAGTTCGGACAGGCTGGGTTTAAGCAATCAGCCCCAGCATTTT	CAWSSDRLGLSNQPQHF
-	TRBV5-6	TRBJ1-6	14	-	TGTGCCAGCAGCTTGGTACAGAAAAATTCACCCCTCCACTTT	CASSLVQKNSPLHF
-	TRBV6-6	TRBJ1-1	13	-	TGTGCCAGCAGGGACAGTCTGAACACTGAAGCTTTCTTT	CASRDSLNTEAFF
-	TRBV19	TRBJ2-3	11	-	TGTGCCAGTAGCGAGTGGTATACGCAGTATTTT	CASSEWYTQYF
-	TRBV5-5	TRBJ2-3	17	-	TGTGCCAGCAGCTTGTTACCCTCAGGGGCTATCACAGATACGCAGTATTTT	CASSLLPSGAITDTQYF
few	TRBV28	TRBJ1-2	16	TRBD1	TGTGCCAGCAGTCTCTATCCGGGACAGGGTGACTATGGCTACACCTTC	CASSLYPGQGDYGYTF
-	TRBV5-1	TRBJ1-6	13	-	TGCGCCAGCAGGGTGGACAGTAATTCACCCCTCCACTTT	CASRVDSNSPLHF
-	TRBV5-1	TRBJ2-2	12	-	TGCGCCAGCAGCTTGGATAGCGGGGAGCTGTTTTTT	CASSLDSGELFF
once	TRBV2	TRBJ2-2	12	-	TGTGCCAGCAGCAGGGAATCCGGGGAGCTGTTTTTT	CASSRESGELFF
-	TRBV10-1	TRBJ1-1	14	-	TGCGCCAGCAGTGAGAGGCCTGGGGGGACTGAAGCTTTCTTT	CASSERPGGTEAFF
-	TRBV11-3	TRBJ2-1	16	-	TGTGCCAGCAGCTTAGACGGAAGTAGCTCCTACAATGAGCAGTTCTTC	CASSLDGSSSYNEQFF
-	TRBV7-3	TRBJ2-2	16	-	TGTGCCAGCAGCTTAAAGTCCAATGCGAACACCGGGGAGCTGTTTTTT	CASSLKSNANTGELFF
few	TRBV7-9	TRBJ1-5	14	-	TGTGCCAGCAGCTCCGGGGGCGCGGGGCAGCCCCAGCATTTT	CASSSGGAGQPQHF
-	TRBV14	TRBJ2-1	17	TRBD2	TGTGCCAGCAGCCAATATCTAGCGGGAGGGCCTGGGAATGAGCAGTTCTTC	CASSQYLAGGPGNEQFF
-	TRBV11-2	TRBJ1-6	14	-	TGTGCCAGCAGCTTACTGGGGGCCGGTTCACCCCTCCACTTT	CASSLLGAGSPLHF
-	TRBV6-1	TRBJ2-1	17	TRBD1	TGTGCCAGCAGTGGCGAGGGTATCGGACAGGGATACAATGAGCAGTTCTTC	CASSGEGIGQGYNEQFF
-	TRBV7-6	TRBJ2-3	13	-	TGTGCCAGCAGCTTAGGTCACACAGATACGCAGTATTTT	CASSLGHTDTQYF
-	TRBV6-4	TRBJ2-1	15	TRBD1	TGTGCCAGCAGAGGTACCGGGACAGGAGAAAATGAGCAGTTCTTC	CASRGTGTGENEQFF
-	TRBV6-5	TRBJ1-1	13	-	TGTGCCAGCAGCCGGACAGCAAACACTGAAGCTTTCTTT	CASSRTANTEAFF
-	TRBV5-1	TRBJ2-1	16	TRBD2	TGCGCCAGCAGCCAATTACCACTAGCGGAGTACAATGAGCAGTTCTTC	CASSQLPLAEYNEQFF
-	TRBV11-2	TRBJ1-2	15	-	TGTGCCAGCAGCTTAGAGGGTGGCCTTGGCTATGGCTACACCTTC	CASSLEGGLGYGYTF
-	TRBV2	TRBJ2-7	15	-	TGTGCCAGCACCCGGAGTAGGCGGGCCCCCTACGAGCAGTACTTC	CASTRSRRAPYEQYF
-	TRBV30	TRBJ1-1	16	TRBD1	TGTGCCTGGAGTACTACAGGGGGCTCGAGGAACACTGAAGCTTTCTTT	CAWSTTGGSRNTEAFF
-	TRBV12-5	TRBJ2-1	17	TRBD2	TGTGCTAGTGGTTTGATGGGGACTAGCGGGATTAACAATGAGCAGTTCTTC	CASGLMGTSGINNEQFF